This T cell receptor (beta chain) derives from a study of molecular identifiers for immune sequencing clone quantification. From the PCR reads, TCRdb called clonotypes with MiXCR, one entry per CDR3 protein. The sample yields more than 550,000 distinct CDR3 sequences, around 25% seen once. The germline V gene encodes CDR1 LGHNA and CDR2 YSLEER. The CDR3 consists of 14 residues. This clonotype was counted between two and nine times. A much larger clone is a single base away; this may be a read error. J is TRBJ1-1 and V is TRBV4-3, with D uncertain. The source material was naive CD8+ T cells from blood, with Jurkat cell RNA spiked in. Indicated subset: FACS-sorted CD8+CD4-CCR7+CD45RA+ naive T cells. The TCR sequence derives from a human donor in good health. Some libraries in this study had Jurkat cell RNA spiked in. The CDR3 loop is CASSPRDKNTEALF. The CDR3 DNA is TGCGCCAGCAGCCCACGCGACAAGAACACTGAAGCTCTCTTT.